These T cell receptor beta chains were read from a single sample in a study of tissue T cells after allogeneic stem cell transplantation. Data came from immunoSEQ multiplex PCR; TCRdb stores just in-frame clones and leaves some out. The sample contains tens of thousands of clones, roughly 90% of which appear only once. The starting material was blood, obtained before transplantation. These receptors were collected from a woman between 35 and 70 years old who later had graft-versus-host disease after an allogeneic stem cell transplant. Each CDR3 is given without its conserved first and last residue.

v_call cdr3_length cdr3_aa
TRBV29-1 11 SVVVAISYEQY
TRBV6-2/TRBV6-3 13 ASSPGGFGLDTQY
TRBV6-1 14 ASSEASTGRWETQY
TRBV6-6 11 ASRIGSNNEQF
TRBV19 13 ASREGLYMNTEAF
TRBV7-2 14 ASSLVLAGVTGELF
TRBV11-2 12 ASTLPGWNTEAF
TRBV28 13 ASSLRRPPHNEQF
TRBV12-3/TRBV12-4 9 ASSQYTEAF
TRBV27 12 ASSPTGQQETQY
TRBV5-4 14 ASSTGTSGTSDTQY
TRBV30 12 NHTGELDLHEQY
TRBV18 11 ASSPDLLGEQY
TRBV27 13 ASRGGQGLNSPLH
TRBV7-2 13 ASSLGLAGYNEQF
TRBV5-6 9 ASSSFTEAF
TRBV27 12 ASSFPGQNTEAF
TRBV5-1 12 ASSSGTGAYEQY
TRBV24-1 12 ATSDRRNQETQY
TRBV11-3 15 ASSLARLAGGSGEQF
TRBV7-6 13 ASSLDSLNTGELF
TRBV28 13 ASSHPGTGAYEQY
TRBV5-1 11 ASGNRGTDTQY
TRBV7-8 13 ASSPVSGTGNTIY
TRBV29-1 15 SVGNPLRTGGNTEAF
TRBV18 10 ASSGNKFGYT
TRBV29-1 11 STLDRNTGELF
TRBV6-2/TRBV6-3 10 ASSSGGYEQF
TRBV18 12 ASSPGTTNYGYT
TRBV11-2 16 ASSPRGLAGGRSNEQF
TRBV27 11 ASSSSVADTQY
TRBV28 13 ASSLVLSGANVLT
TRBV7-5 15 ARSLFTGTGNTGELF
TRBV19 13 ASSDSLGANQPQH
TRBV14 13 ASSPRTGIYNEQF
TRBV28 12 ASSLITGDYGYT
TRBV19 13 ASSIDLDLNQPQH